A selection of T cell receptor beta chains follows, all from one sample in a study of blood T cell repertoires in COVID-19. TCRdb keeps only in-frame clones here, not all; method: immunoSEQ multiplex PCR. The table has under 200,000 clones, roughly 80% seen once. Sequencing was carried out using PBMCs or T cells enriched from blood (not recorded which). Receptors were obtained from a woman aged 50 to 60 who had recovered from COVID-19. CDR3s include the opening cysteine and the closing phenylalanine or tryptophan. D genes are given only for firm matches. Clone size appears in some rows only: once, few, many, or a class for an expanded clone.

V	D	J	size	CDR3	DNA
TRBV9	TRBD1	TRBJ1-2	NA	CASSVEDRANYGYTF	TGTGCCAGCAGCGTAGAGGACAGGGCTAACTATGGCTACACCTTC
TRBV28	NA	TRBJ1-5	NA	CASTPRGQFQPQHF	TGTGCCAGCACGCCTCGTGGGCAGTTCCAGCCCCAGCATTTT
TRBV7-8	NA	TRBJ1-1	NA	CASSLNRGGRINTEAFF	TGTGCCAGCAGCTTAAATAGGGGAGGGCGCATAAACACTGAAGCTTTCTTT
TRBV19	NA	TRBJ1-1	NA	CASDMTGWRAFF	TGTGCCAGTGATATGACGGGGTGGAGAGCTTTCTTT
TRBV11-2	TRBD2	TRBJ2-5	few	CASSLATGTSETQYF	TGTGCCAGCAGCTTAGCCACCGGGACTAGTGAGACCCAGTACTTC
TRBV5-5	TRBD1	TRBJ1-2	NA	CASSTGQGRVLNYGYTF	TGTGCCAGCAGCACCGGACAGGGGAGGGTACTCAACTATGGCTACACCTTC
TRBV27	TRBD1	TRBJ2-5	NA	CASKKGAGETQYF	TGTGCCAGCAAGAAGGGGGCCGGGGAGACCCAGTACTTC
TRBV7-2	NA	TRBJ2-1	NA	CASSLDGADYNEQFF	TGTGCCAGCAGCTTAGACGGAGCGGACTACAATGAGCAGTTCTTC
TRBV4-3	NA	TRBJ2-2	NA	CASSQNLGRGGTGELFF	TGCGCCAGCAGCCAGAACTTGGGGCGCGGTGGCACCGGGGAGCTGTTTTTT
TRBV2	NA	TRBJ2-2	few	CASSPENTNTGELFF	TGTGCCAGCAGTCCCGAGAATACGAACACCGGGGAGCTGTTTTTT
TRBV9	NA	TRBJ1-3	NA	CASSAQGRTGNTIYF	TGTGCCAGCAGCGCACAGGGTAGAACTGGAAACACCATATATTTT
TRBV4-2	NA	TRBJ1-1	once	CASSQESSRGTEAFF	TGTGCCAGCAGCCAGGAATCTTCCAGGGGCACTGAAGCTTTCTTT
TRBV5-5	NA	TRBJ1-2	many	CASSTTGRYGYTF	TGTGCCAGCAGCACCACAGGGCGCTATGGCTACACCTTC
TRBV7-3	TRBD1	TRBJ1-1	NA	CASSPGQGASNTEAFF	TGTGCCAGCAGCCCGGGACAGGGGGCGTCGAACACTGAAGCTTTCTTT
TRBV29-1	TRBD1	TRBJ2-7	NA	CSVKAGTGFNEQYF	TGCAGCGTAAAAGCCGGGACAGGGTTCAACGAGCAGTACTTC
TRBV5-5	TRBD1	TRBJ1-2	NA	CASSLQGHGYTF	TGTGCCAGCAGCTTACAGGGGCATGGCTACACCTTC
TRBV7-6	TRBD1	TRBJ1-1	NA	CASSLGGDREAFF	TGTGCCAGCAGCTTAGGGGGGGACAGGGAAGCTTTCTTT
TRBV3-1/TRBV3-2	TRBD1	TRBJ2-1	NA	CASSWTGRSEQFF	TGTGCCAGCAGCTGGACAGGCCGAAGTGAGCAGTTCTTC
TRBV19	NA	TRBJ1-1	NA	CASIARTGMNTEAFF	TGTGCCAGTATAGCGAGGACGGGGATGAACACTGAAGCTTTCTTT
TRBV5-4	TRBD2	TRBJ2-2	NA	CASSLWAGGPLNTGELFF	TGTGCCAGCAGCTTGTGGGCGGGGGGCCCACTTAACACCGGGGAGCTGTTTTTT
TRBV4-3	NA	TRBJ1-2	NA	CASSQVLQGPQYGYTF	TGCGCCAGCAGCCAAGTCCTACAGGGACCGCAGTATGGCTACACCTTC
TRBV6-2/TRBV6-3	TRBD1	TRBJ1-2	NA	CASSYTMTGDVRNGYTF	TGTGCCAGCAGTTACACGATGACAGGGGACGTGAGGAATGGCTACACCTTC
TRBV9	TRBD2	TRBJ2-7	NA	CASSVDGRASYEQYF	TGTGCCAGCAGCGTAGACGGGAGGGCTTCCTACGAGCAGTACTTC
TRBV28	NA	TRBJ1-1	NA	CASSPPGIMWAFF	TGTGCCAGCAGTCCCCCAGGTATAATGTGGGCTTTCTTT
TRBV11-3	NA	TRBJ1-1	NA	CASRLVQTVLNTEAFF	TGTGCCAGCAGGTTAGTGCAGACAGTCTTGAACACTGAAGCTTTCTTT
TRBV5-1	NA	TRBJ2-1	NA	CASSADSPRTYNEQFF	TGCGCCAGCAGCGCCGACTCCCCCAGAACCTACAATGAGCAGTTCTTC
TRBV11-2	NA	TRBJ1-1	NA	CASSLIQGNTEAFF	TGTGCCAGCAGCTTGATCCAGGGGAACACTGAAGCTTTCTTT
TRBV24-1	NA	TRBJ2-3	NA	CATSEQSTDTQYF	TGTGCCACCAGTGAACAAAGCACAGATACGCAGTATTTT
TRBV27	TRBD2	TRBJ2-1	NA	CASSSRTSGSLSRRYEQFF	TGTGCCAGCAGTTCCCGGACTAGCGGGTCCCTTTCTCGCAGGTATGAGCAGTTCTTC
TRBV2	TRBD2	TRBJ2-7	NA	CASNLAGGPYEQYF	TGTGCCAGCAACTTAGCGGGAGGGCCCTACGAGCAGTACTTC
TRBV3-1/TRBV3-2	NA	TRBJ1-5	few	CASSQGGDQPQHF	TGTGCCAGCAGCCAAGGGGGAGACCAGCCCCAGCATTTT
TRBV14	TRBD1	TRBJ2-1	NA	CASSGTVHEQFF	TGTGCCAGCAGCGGGACAGTCCATGAGCAGTTCTTC
TRBV7-9	NA	TRBJ1-4	NA	CASSVMTGFNEKLFF	TGTGCCAGCAGCGTTATGACGGGTTTTAATGAAAAACTGTTTTTT
TRBV7-9	TRBD1	TRBJ1-2	NA	CASSPGGQFYGYTF	TGTGCCAGCAGCCCAGGGGGACAGTTCTATGGCTACACCTTC
TRBV7-9	NA	TRBJ2-2	NA	CASSRHRDPNTGELFF	TGTGCCAGCAGCCGACACAGGGATCCGAACACCGGGGAGCTGTTTTTT
TRBV13	NA	TRBJ2-4	once	CASSQGYIQYF	TGTGCCAGCAGCCAGGGGTACATTCAGTACTTC
TRBV4-1	TRBD1	TRBJ2-7	NA	CASSQGRQGAPEEQYF	TGCGCCAGCAGCCAAGGAAGACAGGGGGCGCCGGAAGAGCAGTACTTC
TRBV6-5	NA	TRBJ1-1	NA	CASSYSDSEAFF	TGTGCCAGCAGTTACTCTGACTCTGAAGCTTTCTTT
TRBV3-1/TRBV3-2	NA	TRBJ1-1	NA	CASSLPARTEAFF	TGTGCCAGCAGCCTCCCGGCGCGGACTGAAGCTTTCTTT
TRBV2	TRBD1	TRBJ2-3	NA	CASSDLRDSDYTDTQYF	TGTGCCAGCAGTGATCTCCGGGACAGCGATTACACAGATACGCAGTATTTT
TRBV6-2/TRBV6-3	NA	TRBJ2-6	NA	CASSYGGSGANVLTF	TGTGCCAGCAGTTACGGCGGCTCTGGGGCCAACGTCCTGACTTTC
TRBV27	NA	TRBJ2-7	NA	CASSLWLGGYEQYF	TGTGCCAGCAGTTTATGGCTAGGGGGCTACGAGCAGTACTTC
TRBV2	NA	TRBJ1-2	NA	CASSEWGVQTYGYTF	TGTGCCAGCAGTGAATGGGGGGTTCAGACGTATGGCTACACCTTC